This T cell receptor beta chain was retrieved from a study of T cell changes during pregnancy in multiple sclerosis (dated by TCRdb to the late 2010s). Describing the broader study: The study examined how the T cell repertoire changed over the course of pregnancy in women with multiple sclerosis.

Concerning this clone itself: There is no known antigen for this receptor. No qualities accompany the bases; no much larger clone lies one base away.

The CDR3, cysteine through phenylalanine, is 17 amino acids long. The sequence is cut down to CDR3 DNA, 51 bases in frame from base 1. V is reduced by 6 bases and J by 4 bases, leaving a spacing of 24 bases between them. According to the germline V gene (reference sequence), CDR1 reads MNHEY and CDR2 reads SMNVEV. Library preparation used the immunoSEQ multiplex PCR assay. TCRdb stores this immuneACCESS table with in-frame sequences only. Part of the clones is absent; in the studies checked, under half of the shortfall reflects unresolved V genes, and no reason is known for the rest. The sample data list about 36,000 clones, and 75% to 90% of these were observed just once. The top ten clones comprise roughly 10% of the sample.

The source is a female donor with multiple sclerosis, enrolled in a pregnancy study. The chain employs TRBV27 and TRBJ1-2, with a weak D call of TRBD1 (5 bases match). The sample consisted of CD8+ T cells from peripheral blood mononuclear cells, taken in the third trimester of pregnancy. This receptor carries the CDR3 CASSLTFPPTALYGYTF. The nucleotide sequence is given as TGTGCCAGCAGCTTAACCTTCCCCCCGACAGCCCTCTATGGCTACACCTTC.